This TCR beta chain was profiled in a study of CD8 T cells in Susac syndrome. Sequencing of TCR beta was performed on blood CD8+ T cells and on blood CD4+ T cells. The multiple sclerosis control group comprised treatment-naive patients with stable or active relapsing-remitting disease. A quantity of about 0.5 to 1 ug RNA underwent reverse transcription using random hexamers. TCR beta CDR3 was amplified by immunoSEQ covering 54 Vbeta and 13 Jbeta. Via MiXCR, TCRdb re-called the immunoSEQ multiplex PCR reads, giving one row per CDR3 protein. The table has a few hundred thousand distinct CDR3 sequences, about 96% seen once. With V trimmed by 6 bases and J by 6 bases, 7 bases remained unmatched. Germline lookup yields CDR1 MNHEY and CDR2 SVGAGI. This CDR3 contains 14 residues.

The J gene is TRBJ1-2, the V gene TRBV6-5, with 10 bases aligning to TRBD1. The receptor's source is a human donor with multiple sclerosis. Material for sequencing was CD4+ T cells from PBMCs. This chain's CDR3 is CASSYRQGANGYTF. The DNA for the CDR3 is TGTGCCAGCAGCTATCGACAGGGGGCGAATGGCTACACCTTC.